One T cell receptor (beta chain) is described in this entry. Its antigen is unknown. The sample is drawn from a study of vaccination effects on CD4 cells after COVID-19. Across the study: Each person got two doses of an mRNA SARS-CoV-2 vaccine, BNT162b2 or mRNA-1273. Each well held some 2.2 million PBMC cultured with around 9 ug/ml peptides and about 10 IU/ml IL-2.

With 10 to 11 days of culture completed, CD4+ T cells were isolated. Vaccine recipients, nucleocapsid antibody negative, had no prior SARS-CoV-2 infection. Study-level points and caveats: Marked clonal contraction was seen in infection- and vaccine-induced clones late after vaccination.

Assay: immunoSEQ multiplex PCR; the TCRdb copy retains only in-frame clones and omits some. The sample yields about 70,000 clones, over 60% seen once. After removal of 6 bases from V and 8 bases from J, the junction contained 5 bases not matched to a gene. This CDR3 spans 12 amino acids. The rearrangement uses TRBV12-3 or TRBV12-4 and TRBJ1-2; 8 bases align to TRBD1. This sequence was found in a human donor who received a COVID-19 vaccine. This sample comprised CD4+ T cells from PBMCs cultured without peptide, obtained before COVID-19 vaccination. CDR3 nucleotide sequence: TGTGCCAGCAGCAAACGGGACAGGGGCTACACCTTC. Translating gives CASSKRDRGYTF.